This TCR beta chain is drawn from a study of Graves' ophthalmopathy and Graves' hyperthyroidism. Study-level information: Stable hyperthyroidism was defined by absence of ophthalmopathy within 18 months of follow-up.

Participants with hyperthyroidism, aged 18 to 65, were newly diagnosed with under 2 months' duration. The TCR beta CDR3 regions underwent amplification from RNA transcripts. First-round RT-PCR relied on HTBI primers, and a second-round multiplex PCR came next. TCRdb used MiXCR to reprocess the multiplex PCR reads, holding one entry per CDR3 protein. Seen here are over a million distinct CDR3 sequences, 36% observed once, and the top ten hold approximately 12%. V was shortened by 3 bases and J by 6 bases, with 10 bases between the two germline ends. Germline values: CDR1 KGHDR, CDR2 SFDVKD. The CDR3 runs 13 residues. This clonotype appeared a few times. Its antigen remains unknown. General study findings and limits: Ophthalmopathy progression prediction by the model yielded a sensitivity of about 70% and a specificity of roughly 72%.

The rearrangement joins TRBV24-1 to TRBJ2-5, with unresolved D. The TCR originated in an adult man with Graves' hyperthyroidism. Material for sequencing was peripheral blood or thyroid tissue (not recorded which). For the CDR3, the DNA is TGTGCCACCAGTGATGCAGGAGTACAGACCCAGTACTTC. Protein: CATSDAGVQTQYF.